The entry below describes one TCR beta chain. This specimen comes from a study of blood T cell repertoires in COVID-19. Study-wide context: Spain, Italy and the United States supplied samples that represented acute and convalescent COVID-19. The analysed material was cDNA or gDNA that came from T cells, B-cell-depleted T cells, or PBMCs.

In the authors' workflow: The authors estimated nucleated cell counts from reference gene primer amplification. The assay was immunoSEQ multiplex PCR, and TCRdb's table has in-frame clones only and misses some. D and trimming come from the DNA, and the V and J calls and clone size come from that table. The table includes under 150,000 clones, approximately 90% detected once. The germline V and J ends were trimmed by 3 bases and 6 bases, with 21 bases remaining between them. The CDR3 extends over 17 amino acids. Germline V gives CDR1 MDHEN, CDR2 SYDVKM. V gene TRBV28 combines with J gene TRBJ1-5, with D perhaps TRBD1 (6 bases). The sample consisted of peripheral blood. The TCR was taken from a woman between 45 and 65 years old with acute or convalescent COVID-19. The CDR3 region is CASSFTPTGGGGQPQHF. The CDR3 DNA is TGTGCCAGCAGTTTCACCCCCACTGGGGGAGGGGGTCAGCCCCAGCATTTT.